The table lists the clone carrying this T cell receptor (beta chain) with many counts. Its antigen is undetermined. The data originate from a study of breast tumors, draining lymph nodes, adjacent tissues. Study-level results: Compared with lymph nodes, tumors were less diverse; compared with nontumor tissue, more. The data were judged consistent with most tumor T cells coming from lymph node and expanding in tumor. Tumor and nontumor repertoires were significantly more similar in luminal-like than in basal-like breast cancer. Data only fit, rather than demonstrated, lymph node origin of most tumor T cells.

Axillary draining lymph nodes of breast cancer patients supplied the node samples. TCRdb re-derived calls from the multiplex PCR reads in MiXCR, one entry per CDR3 protein. The top ten hold about 3.7% of the sample, which has 150,000 to 200,000 distinct CDR3 sequences, around a third seen once. Germline-derived CDR1 and CDR2 are SGHRS and YFSETQ. This CDR3 is built from 13 residues. V was shortened by 4 bases and J by 7 bases, with 12 bases between the two germline ends. The sequence was obtained from a female donor with breast cancer. Some clones in this sample may be carry-over from other donors' samples. Input material: axillary lymph node tissue. This rearrangement joins TRBV5-1 to TRBJ2-1, with D possibly being TRBD2 (5 bases). The CDR3 sequence is CASSIGLANEQFF. Written as DNA, the CDR3 is TGCGCCAGCAGCATCGGACTGGCAAATGAGCAGTTCTTC. Filled out from reference TRBV5-1 and TRBJ2-1, the complete variable domain reads KAGVTQTPRYLIKTRGQQVTLSCSPISGHRSVSWYQQTPGQGLQFLFEYFSETQRNKGNFPGRFSGRQFSNSRSEMNVSTLELGDSALYLCASSIGLANEQFFGPGTRLTVL.